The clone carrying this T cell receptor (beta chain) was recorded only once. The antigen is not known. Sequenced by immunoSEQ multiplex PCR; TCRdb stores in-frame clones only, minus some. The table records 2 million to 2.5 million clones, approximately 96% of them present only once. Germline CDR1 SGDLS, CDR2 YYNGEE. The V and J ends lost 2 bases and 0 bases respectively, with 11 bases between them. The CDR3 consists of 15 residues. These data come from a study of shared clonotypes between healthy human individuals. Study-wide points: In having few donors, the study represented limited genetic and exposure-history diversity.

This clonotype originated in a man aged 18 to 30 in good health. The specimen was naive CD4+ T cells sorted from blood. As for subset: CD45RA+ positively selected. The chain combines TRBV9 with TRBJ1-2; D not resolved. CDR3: CASSVDGKPNYGYTF. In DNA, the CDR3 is TGTGCCAGCAGCGTGGACGGGAAGCCTAACTATGGCTACACCTTC.